These 6 T cell receptor beta chains share one sample of origin, sequenced in a study of monozygotic twins with inflammatory bowel disease. TCRdb reworked the 5' RACE reads into one entry per CDR3 protein, no DNA. The specimen's table records just over 300,000 distinct CDR3 sequences. Sequencing was performed on blood. The receptor set was obtained from a human donor with ulcerative colitis or Crohn's disease, or a healthy co-twin of an affected twin (not recorded which).

The chain links TRBV11-2 to TRBJ1-4; the D call from TCRdb, TRBD1, cannot be confirmed without DNA. The CDR3 length is 17 residues. Germline V gene lookup returns CDR1 SGHAT and CDR2 FQNNGV. The CDR3 sequence: CASSSSRQDRGREKLFF.

This CDR3 is CASSLPAGDTGELFF. The rearrangement uses TRBV5-1 and TRBJ2-2; TCRdb's assignment of TRBD2 cannot be checked, as there is no DNA. CDR1 SGHRS and CDR2 YFSETQ come from the germline V gene. CDR3 size: 15 residues.

This chain connects TRBV28 to TRBJ1-4; TCRdb's D call of TRBD1 is untestable without DNA. CDR3 length equals 16 residues. Germline assignment: CDR1 MDHEN and CDR2 SYDVKM. The CDR3 region is CASSQRGWEDREKLFF.

The chain links TRBV24-1 to TRBJ2-1; TCRdb names TRBD1, which stays unverified in the absence of DNA. The germline CDR1 and CDR2 sequences are KGHDR and SFDVKD. The length of the CDR3 is 16 residues. CDR3 in amino acids: CATSDATGHNYNEQFF.

The chain links TRBV28 to TRBJ2-7. The CDR3 length is 12 residues. Per the germline V gene, CDR1 is MDHEN and CDR2 is SYDVKM. CDR3 residues: CASEDGAYEQYF.

This chain connects TRBV11-1 to TRBJ2-3; lacking DNA, the TRBD2 call made by TCRdb goes unchecked. Germline assignment: CDR1 SGHAT and CDR2 FQDESV (reference sequence). This CDR3 is 18 amino acids long. The chain's CDR3 is CASSPQAGTTAVWDTQYF.